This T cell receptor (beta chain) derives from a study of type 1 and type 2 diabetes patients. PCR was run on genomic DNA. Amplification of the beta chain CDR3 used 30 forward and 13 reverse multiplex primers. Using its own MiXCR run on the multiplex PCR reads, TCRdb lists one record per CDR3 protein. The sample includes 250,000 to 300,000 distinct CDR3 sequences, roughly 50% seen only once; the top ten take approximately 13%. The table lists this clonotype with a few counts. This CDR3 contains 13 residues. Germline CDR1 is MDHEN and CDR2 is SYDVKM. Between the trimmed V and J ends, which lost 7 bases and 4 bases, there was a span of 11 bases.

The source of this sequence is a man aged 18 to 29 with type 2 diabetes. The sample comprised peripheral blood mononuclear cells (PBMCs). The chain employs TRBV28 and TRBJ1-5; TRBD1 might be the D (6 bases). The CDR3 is CASTGHGNQPQHF. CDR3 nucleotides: TGTGCCAGCACGGGACACGGGAATCAGCCCCAGCATTTT. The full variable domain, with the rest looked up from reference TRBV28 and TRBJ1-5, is DVKVTQSSRYLVKRTGEKVFLECVQDMDHENMFWYRQDPGLGLRLIYFSYDVKMKEKGDIPEGYSVSREKKERFSLILESASTNQTSMYLCASTGHGNQPQHFGDGTRLSIL.